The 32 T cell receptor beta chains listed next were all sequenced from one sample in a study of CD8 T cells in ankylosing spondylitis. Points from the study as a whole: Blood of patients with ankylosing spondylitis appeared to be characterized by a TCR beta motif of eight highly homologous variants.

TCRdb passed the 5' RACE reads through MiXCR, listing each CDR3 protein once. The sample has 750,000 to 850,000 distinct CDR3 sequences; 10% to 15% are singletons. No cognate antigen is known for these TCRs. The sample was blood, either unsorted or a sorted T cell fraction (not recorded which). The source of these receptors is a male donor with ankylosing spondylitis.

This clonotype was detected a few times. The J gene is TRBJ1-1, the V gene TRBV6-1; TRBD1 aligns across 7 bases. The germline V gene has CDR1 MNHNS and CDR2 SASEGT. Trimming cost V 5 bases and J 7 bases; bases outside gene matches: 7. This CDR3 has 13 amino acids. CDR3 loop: CASSRTGSGEAFF. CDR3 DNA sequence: TGTGCCAGCAGTCGGACAGGCAGCGGTGAAGCTTTCTTT.

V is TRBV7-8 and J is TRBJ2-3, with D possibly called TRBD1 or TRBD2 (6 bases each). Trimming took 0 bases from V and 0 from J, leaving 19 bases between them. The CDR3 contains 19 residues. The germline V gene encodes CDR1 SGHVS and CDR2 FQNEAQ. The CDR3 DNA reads TGTGCCAGCAGCTTAGCGGGGGCTTGGCTAGCGACTAGCACAGATACGCAGTATTTT. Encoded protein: CASSLAGAWLATSTDTQYF.

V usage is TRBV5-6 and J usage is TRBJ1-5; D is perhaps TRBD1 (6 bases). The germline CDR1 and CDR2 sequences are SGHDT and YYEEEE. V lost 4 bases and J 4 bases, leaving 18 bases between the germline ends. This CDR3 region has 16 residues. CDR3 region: CASSQMDRGVNQPQHF. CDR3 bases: TGTGCCAGCAGCCAAATGGACAGAGGCGTTAATCAGCCCCAGCATTTT.

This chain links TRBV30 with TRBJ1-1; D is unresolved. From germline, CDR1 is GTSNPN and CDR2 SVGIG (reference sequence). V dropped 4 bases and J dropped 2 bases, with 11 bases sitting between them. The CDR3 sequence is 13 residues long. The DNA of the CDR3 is TGTGCCTGGACAGTAATGAGTAACACTGAAGCTTTCTTT. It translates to CAWTVMSNTEAFF. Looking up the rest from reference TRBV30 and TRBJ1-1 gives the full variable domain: SQTIHQWPATLVQPVGSPLSLECTVEGTSNPNLYWYRQAAGRGLQLLFYSVGIGQISSEVPQNLSASRPQDRQFILSSKKLLLSDSGFYLCAWTVMSNTEAFFGQGTRLTVV.

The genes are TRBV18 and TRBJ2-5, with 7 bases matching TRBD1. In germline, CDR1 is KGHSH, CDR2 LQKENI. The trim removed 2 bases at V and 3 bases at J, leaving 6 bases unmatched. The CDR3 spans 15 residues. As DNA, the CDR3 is TGTGCCAGCTCACCAAGGCCAGGGGGAGAAGAGACCCAGTACTTC. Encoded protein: CASSPRPGGEETQYF.

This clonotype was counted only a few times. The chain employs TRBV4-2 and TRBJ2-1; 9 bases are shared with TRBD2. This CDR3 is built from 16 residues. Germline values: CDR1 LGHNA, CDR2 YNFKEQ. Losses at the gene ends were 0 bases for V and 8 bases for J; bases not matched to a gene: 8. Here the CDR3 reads CASSQEALAGSYEQFF. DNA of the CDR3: TGTGCCAGCAGCCAAGAGGCGCTAGCGGGATCCTATGAGCAGTTCTTC.

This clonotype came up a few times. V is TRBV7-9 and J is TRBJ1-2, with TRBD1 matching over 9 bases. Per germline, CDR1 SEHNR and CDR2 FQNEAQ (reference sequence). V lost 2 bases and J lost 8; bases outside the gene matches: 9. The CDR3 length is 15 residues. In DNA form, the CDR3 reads TGTGCCAGCAGCTTATCGGGGGGACAGGGAAGAGGCTACACCTTC. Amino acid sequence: CASSLSGGQGRGYTF.

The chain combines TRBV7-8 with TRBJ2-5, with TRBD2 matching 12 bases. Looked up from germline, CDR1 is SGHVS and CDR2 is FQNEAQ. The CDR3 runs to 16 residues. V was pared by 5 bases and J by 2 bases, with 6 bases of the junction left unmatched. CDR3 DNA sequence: TGTGCCAGCAGCCTAGGACTAGCGGGAAGTCAAGAGACCCAGTACTTC. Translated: CASSLGLAGSQETQYF.

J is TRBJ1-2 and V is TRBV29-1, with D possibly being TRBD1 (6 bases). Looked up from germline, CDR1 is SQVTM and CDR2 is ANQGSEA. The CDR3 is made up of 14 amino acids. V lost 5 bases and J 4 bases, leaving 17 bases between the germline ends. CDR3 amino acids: CSVWGPRRIYGYTF. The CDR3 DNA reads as TGCAGCGTTTGGGGGCCGAGACGGATCTATGGCTACACCTTC.

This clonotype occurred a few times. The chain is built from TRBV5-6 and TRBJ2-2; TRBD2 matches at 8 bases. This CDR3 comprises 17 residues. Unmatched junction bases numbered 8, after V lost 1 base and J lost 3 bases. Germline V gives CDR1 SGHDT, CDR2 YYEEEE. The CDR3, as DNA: TGTGCCAGCAGCTTGATTGTAGCGGGACCTTACACCGGGGAGCTGTTTTTT. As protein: CASSLIVAGPYTGELFF. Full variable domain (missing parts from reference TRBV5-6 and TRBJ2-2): DAGVTQSPTHLIKTRGQQVTLRCSPKSGHDTVSWYQQALGQGPQFIFQYYEEEERQRGNFPDRFSGHQFPNYSSELNVNALLLGDSALYLCASSLIVAGPYTGELFFGEGSRLTVL.

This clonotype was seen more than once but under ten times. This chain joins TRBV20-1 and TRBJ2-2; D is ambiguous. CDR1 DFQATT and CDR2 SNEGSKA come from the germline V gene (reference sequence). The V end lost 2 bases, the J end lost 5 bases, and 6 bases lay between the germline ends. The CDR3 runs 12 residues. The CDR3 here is CSARPSTGELFF. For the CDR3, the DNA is TGCAGTGCTAGACCTTCTACCGGGGAGCTGTTTTTT.

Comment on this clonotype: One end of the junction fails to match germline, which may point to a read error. This CDR3 is CSARGWGINTGEPFF. The CDR3 region has the DNA TGCAGTGCTAGAGGCTGGGGAATAAACACCGGGGAGCCGTTTTTT. V and J are TRBV20-1 and TRBJ2-2, with D possibly TRBD2 on 5 matching bases. From germline, CDR1 is DFQATT and CDR2 SNEGSKA (reference sequence). The CDR3 sequence is 15 residues long.

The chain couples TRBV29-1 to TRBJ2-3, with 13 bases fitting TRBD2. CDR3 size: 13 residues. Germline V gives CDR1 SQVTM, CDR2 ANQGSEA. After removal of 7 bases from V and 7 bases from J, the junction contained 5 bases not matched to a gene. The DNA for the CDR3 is TGCAGCGGGGGGACTAGCGGGGTCTATACGCAGTATTTT. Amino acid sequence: CSGGTSGVYTQYF.

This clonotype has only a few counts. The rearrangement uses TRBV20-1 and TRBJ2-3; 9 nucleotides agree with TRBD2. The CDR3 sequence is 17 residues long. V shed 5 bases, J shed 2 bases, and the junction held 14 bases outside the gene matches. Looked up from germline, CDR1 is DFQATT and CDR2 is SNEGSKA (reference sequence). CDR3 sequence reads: CSAFLSGGRGVTDTQYF. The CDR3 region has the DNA TGCAGTGCTTTCTTAAGTGGCGGGAGGGGAGTCACAGATACGCAGTATTTT.

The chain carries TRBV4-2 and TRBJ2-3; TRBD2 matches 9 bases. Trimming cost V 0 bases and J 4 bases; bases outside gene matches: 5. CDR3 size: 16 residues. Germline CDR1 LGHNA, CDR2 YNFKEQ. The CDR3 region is CASSQEAGGPADTQYF. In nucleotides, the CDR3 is TGTGCCAGCAGCCAAGAGGCGGGAGGGCCCGCAGATACGCAGTATTTT.

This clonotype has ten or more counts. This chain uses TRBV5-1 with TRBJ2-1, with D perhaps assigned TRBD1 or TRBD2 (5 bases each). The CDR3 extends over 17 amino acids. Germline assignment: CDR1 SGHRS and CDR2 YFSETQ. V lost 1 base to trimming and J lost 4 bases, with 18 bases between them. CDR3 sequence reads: CASSLTGPTSGYNEQFF. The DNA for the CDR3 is TGCGCCAGCAGCTTGACGGGGCCAACTTCGGGGTACAATGAGCAGTTCTTC. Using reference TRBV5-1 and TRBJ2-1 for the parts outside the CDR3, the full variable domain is KAGVTQTPRYLIKTRGQQVTLSCSPISGHRSVSWYQQTPGQGLQFLFEYFSETQRNKGNFPGRFSGRQFSNSRSEMNVSTLELGDSALYLCASSLTGPTSGYNEQFFGPGTRLTVL.

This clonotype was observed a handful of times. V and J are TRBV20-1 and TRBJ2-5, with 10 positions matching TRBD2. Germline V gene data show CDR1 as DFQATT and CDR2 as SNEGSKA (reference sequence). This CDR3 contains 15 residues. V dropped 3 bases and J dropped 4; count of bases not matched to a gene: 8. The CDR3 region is CSARKTSGPPETQYF. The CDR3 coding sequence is TGCAGTGCTAGGAAGACTAGCGGGCCCCCAGAGACCCAGTACTTC.

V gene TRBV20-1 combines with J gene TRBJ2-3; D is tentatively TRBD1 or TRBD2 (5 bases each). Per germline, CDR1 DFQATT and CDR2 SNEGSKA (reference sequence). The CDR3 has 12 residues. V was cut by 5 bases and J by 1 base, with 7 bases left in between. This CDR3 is CSAGTRTDTQYF. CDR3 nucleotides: TGCAGTGCTGGGACCCGCACAGATACGCAGTATTTT.

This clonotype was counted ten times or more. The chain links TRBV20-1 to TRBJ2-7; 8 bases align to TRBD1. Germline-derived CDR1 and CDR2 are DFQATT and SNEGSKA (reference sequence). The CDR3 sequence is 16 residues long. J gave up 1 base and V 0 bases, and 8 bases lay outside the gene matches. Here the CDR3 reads CSARDLLGQVSYEQYF. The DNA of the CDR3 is TGCAGTGCTAGAGATCTTCTGGGACAGGTTTCCTACGAGCAGTACTTC.

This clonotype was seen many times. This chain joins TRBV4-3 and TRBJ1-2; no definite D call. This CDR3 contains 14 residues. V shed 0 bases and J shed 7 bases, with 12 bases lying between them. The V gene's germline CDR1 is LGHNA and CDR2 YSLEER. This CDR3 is CASSQERESLGYTF. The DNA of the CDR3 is TGCGCCAGCAGCCAAGAGAGAGAGAGTCTTGGCTACACCTTC.

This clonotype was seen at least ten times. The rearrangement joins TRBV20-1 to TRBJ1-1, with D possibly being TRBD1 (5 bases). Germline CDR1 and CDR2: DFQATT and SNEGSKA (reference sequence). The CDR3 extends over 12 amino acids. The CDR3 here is CRRGGGNTEAFF. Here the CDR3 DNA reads TGCAGGCGGGGGGGAGGTAACACTGAAGCTTTCTTT.

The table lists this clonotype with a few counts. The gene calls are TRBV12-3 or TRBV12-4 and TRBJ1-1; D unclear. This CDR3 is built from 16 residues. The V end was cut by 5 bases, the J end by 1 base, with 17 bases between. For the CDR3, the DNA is TGTGCCAGCAGTCCCAGACCCCCTCCCCCGAACACTGAAGCTTTCTTT. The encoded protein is CASSPRPPPPNTEAFF.

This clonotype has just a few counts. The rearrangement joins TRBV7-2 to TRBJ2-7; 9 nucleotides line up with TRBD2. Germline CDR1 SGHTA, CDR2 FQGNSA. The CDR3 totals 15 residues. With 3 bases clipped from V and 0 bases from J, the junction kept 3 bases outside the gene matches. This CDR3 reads CASSLLAGLSYEQYF. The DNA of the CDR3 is TGTGCCAGCAGCTTGCTAGCGGGACTCTCCTACGAGCAGTACTTC. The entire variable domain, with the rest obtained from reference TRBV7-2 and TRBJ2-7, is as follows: GAGVSQSPSNKVTEKGKDVELRCDPISGHTALYWYRQSLGQGLEFLIYFQGNSAPDKSGLPSDRFSAERTGGSVSTLTIQRTQQEDSAVYLCASSLLAGLSYEQYFGPGTRLTVT.

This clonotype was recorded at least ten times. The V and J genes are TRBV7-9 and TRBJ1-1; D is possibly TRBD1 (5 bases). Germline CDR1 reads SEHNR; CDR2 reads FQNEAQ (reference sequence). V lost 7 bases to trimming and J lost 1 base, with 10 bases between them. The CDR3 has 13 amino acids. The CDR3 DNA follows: TGTGCCAGCACCTGGGGGACGAACACTGAAGCTTTCTTT. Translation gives CASTWGTNTEAFF. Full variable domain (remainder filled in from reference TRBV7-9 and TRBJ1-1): DTGVSQNPRHKITKRGQNVTFRCDPISEHNRLYWYRQTLGQGPEFLTYFQNEAQLEKSRLLSDRFSAERPKGSFSTLEIQRTEQGDSAMYLCASTWGTNTEAFFGQGTRLTVV.

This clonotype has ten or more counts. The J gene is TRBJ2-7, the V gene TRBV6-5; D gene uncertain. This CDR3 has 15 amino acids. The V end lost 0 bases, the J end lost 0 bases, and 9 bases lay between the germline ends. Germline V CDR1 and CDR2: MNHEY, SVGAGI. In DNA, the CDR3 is TGTGCCAGCAGTTACTCGCTGGTAAGCTCCTACGAGCAGTACTTC. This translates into CASSYSLVSSYEQYF.

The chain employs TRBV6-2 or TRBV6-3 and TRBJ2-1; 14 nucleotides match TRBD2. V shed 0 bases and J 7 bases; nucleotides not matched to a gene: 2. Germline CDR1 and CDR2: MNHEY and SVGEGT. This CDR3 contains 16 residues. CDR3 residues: CASSYSGLAGDNEQFF. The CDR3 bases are TGTGCCAGCAGTTACTCGGGACTAGCGGGAGATAATGAGCAGTTCTTC.

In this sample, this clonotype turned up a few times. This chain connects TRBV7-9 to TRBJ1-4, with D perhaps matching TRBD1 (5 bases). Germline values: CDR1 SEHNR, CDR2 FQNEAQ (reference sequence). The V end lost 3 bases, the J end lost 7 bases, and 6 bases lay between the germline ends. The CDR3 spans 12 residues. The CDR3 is CASSFTGEKLFF. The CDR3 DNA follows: TGTGCCAGCAGCTTCACAGGTGAAAAACTGTTTTTT.

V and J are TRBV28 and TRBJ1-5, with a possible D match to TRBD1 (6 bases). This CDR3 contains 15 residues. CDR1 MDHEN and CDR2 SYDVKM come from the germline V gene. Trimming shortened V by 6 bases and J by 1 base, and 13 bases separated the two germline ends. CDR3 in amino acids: CASRTYRVSNQPQHF. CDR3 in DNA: TGTGCCAGCAGGACCTACAGGGTCAGCAATCAGCCCCAGCATTTT. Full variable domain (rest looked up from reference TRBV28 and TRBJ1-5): DVKVTQSSRYLVKRTGEKVFLECVQDMDHENMFWYRQDPGLGLRLIYFSYDVKMKEKGDIPEGYSVSREKKERFSLILESASTNQTSMYLCASRTYRVSNQPQHFGDGTRLSIL.

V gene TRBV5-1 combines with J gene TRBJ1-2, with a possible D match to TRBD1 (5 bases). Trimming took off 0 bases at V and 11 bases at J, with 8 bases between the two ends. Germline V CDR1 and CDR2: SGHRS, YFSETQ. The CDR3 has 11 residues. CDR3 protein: CASSLAGSYTF. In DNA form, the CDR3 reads TGCGCCAGCAGCTTGGCAGGGAGTTACACCTTC.

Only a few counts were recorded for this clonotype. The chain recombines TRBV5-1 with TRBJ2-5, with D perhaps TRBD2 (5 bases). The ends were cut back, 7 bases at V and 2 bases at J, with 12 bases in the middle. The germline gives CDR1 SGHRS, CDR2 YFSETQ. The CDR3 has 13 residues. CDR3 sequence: CASGGLVQETQYF. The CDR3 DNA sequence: TGCGCCAGCGGCGGGTTGGTGCAAGAGACCCAGTACTTC.

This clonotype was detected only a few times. The CDR3 is CATSDTSGSSETQYF. DNA for the CDR3: TGTGCCACCAGTGATACTAGCGGGAGTTCGGAGACCCAGTACTTC. This chain connects TRBV24-1 to TRBJ2-5, with TRBD2 identical over 11 bases. The CDR3 consists of 15 residues. V shed 3 bases, J shed 5 bases, and the junction held 4 bases outside the gene matches. CDR1 and CDR2 from the germline V gene are KGHDR and SFDVKD.

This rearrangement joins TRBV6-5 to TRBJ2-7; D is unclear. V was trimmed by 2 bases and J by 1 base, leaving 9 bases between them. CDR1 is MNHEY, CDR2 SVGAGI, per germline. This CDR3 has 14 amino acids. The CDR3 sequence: CASSYVVGSYEQYF. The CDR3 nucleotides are TGTGCCAGCAGTTACGTCGTCGGATCCTACGAGCAGTACTTC.